This passage covers 8 T cell receptor beta chains from one sample sequenced in a study of shared clonotypes between healthy human individuals. Using immunoSEQ multiplex PCR, the repertoire was profiled, and TCRdb retains in-frame clones only, with some absent. The sample contains under 2,500,000 clones, nearly 97% of which appear only once. The sample comprised naive CD4+ T cells sorted from blood. This sample's subset: CD45RA+ positively selected. All receptors derive from a man younger than 35 in good health.

This chain joins TRBV11-1 and TRBJ2-1; a possible D gene is TRBD1 (5 bases). The CDR3 extends over 13 amino acids. Germline CDR1 SGHAT, CDR2 FQDESV (reference sequence). V was cut by 5 bases and J by 4 bases, with 9 bases left in between. CDR3 sequence: CASSPDTYNEQFF. The CDR3 DNA reads TGTGCCAGCAGCCCGGACACGTACAATGAGCAGTTCTTC.

The V gene is TRBV18, the J gene TRBJ2-7; tentative D call: TRBD2 (6 bases). Germline CDR1 and CDR2: KGHSH and LQKENI. CDR3 size: 15 residues. V shed 3 bases and J shed 3 bases, with 15 bases lying between them. CDR3 in amino acids: CASSPPGAAVYEQYF. The CDR3 bases are TGTGCCAGCTCACCGCCGGGAGCGGCGGTCTACGAGCAGTACTTC.

The gene calls are TRBV30 and TRBJ2-7; TRBD1 matches at 9 bases. Trimming at V came to 1 base and at J to 2 bases, leaving 15 bases not matched to a gene. CDR3 length: 18 residues. Per germline, CDR1 GTSNPN and CDR2 SVGIG (reference sequence). CDR3 DNA: TGTGCCTGGAGTGCGCGAACCTCTAACAGGGGGCTGGCCTACGAGCAGTACTTC. Encoded protein: CAWSARTSNRGLAYEQYF.

This chain uses TRBV10-2 with TRBJ1-1; D possibly corresponds to TRBD1 (5 bases). V lost 0 bases and J 8 bases, leaving 10 bases between the germline ends. Germline values: CDR1 WSHSY, CDR2 SAAADI. This CDR3 has 13 residues. The CDR3 coding sequence is TGCGCCAGCAGTGAGTCGGGGGGAAGGGAAGCTTTCTTT. This codes for CASSESGGREAFF.

The J gene is TRBJ1-1, the V gene TRBV5-1, with D unresolved. CDR3 length: 13 residues. V lost 7 bases, J lost 1 base, and 11 bases lay in between. Germline V gene data show CDR1 as SGHRS and CDR2 as YFSETQ. DNA of the CDR3: TGCGCCAGCGGCAACAACAAGAACACTGAAGCTTTCTTT. Residues: CASGNNKNTEAFF.

The V call is TRBV2, the J call TRBJ1-4; TRBD1 aligns across 7 bases. Germline values: CDR1 SNHLY, CDR2 FYNNEI. The CDR3 consists of 17 residues. V dropped 6 bases and J dropped 7; count of bases not matched to a gene: 17. CDR3 sequence reads: CASSGRTGSSSPEKLFF. The CDR3 DNA follows: TGTGCCAGCAGCGGTAGGACAGGTTCCTCTTCTCCTGAAAAACTGTTTTTT. Variable domain in full (rest from reference TRBV2 and TRBJ1-4): EPEVTQTPSHQVTQMGQEVILRCVPISNHLYFYWYRQILGQKVEFLVSFYNNEISEKSEIFDDQFSVERPDGSNFTLKIRSTKLEDSAMYFCASSGRTGSSSPEKLFFGSGTQLSVL.

The chain employs TRBV19 and TRBJ2-6; the match to TRBD1 covers 7 bases. Per the germline V gene, CDR1 is LNHDA and CDR2 is SQIVND (reference sequence). V lost 1 base and J lost 2; bases outside the gene matches: 2. The CDR3 consists of 16 residues. The CDR3 spells CASSIGTGTGANVLTF. In DNA form, the CDR3 reads TGTGCCAGTAGTATAGGGACAGGCACTGGGGCCAACGTCCTGACTTTC.

The V gene is TRBV7-9, the J gene TRBJ1-1; possibly TRBD1 for D (6 bases). Per germline, CDR1 SEHNR and CDR2 FQNEAQ (reference sequence). Trimming left V 1 base short and J 1 base short, with 13 bases between. The CDR3 totals 16 residues. In DNA form, the CDR3 reads TGTGCCAGCAGCTTAGAAGGGGGGGTGACGAACACTGAAGCTTTCTTT. The encoded protein is CASSLEGGVTNTEAFF.